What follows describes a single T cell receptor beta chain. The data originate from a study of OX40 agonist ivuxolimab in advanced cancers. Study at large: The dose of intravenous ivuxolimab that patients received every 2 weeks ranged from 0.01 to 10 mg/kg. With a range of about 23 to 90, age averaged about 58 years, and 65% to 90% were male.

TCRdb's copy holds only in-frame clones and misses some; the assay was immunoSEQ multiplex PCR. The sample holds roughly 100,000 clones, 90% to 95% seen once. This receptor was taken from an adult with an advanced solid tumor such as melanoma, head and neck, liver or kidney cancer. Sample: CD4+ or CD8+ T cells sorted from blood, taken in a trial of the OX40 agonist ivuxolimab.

This chain's CDR3 is CASSLGGGFGTQYF. The CDR3 DNA reads TGTGCCAGCAGTTTAGGTGGCGGCTTTGGGACCCAGTACTTC. V usage is TRBV27 and J usage is TRBJ2-5, with D unresolved. Germline loops: CDR1 MNHEY, CDR2 SMNVEV (reference sequence). There are 14 residues in the CDR3. With 2 bases removed from V and 7 bases from J, the gap between germline ends came to 14 bases.